The 13 T cell receptor beta chains in this list originate from one sample, sequenced in a study of T cell repertoires in cytomegalovirus infection. Each CDR3 protein is one row after TCRdb ran MiXCR on the reads. The data show approximately 260,000 distinct CDR3 sequences, 17% seen once. Sequencing was performed on CD8+ T cells from PBMCs. These receptors were taken from a human donor in good health (CMV status not recorded). Some clones in this sample may be carry-over from other donors' samples.

Only a few counts were recorded for this clonotype. The chain combines TRBV15 with TRBJ1-4; weak D call: TRBD1 (5 bases). The CDR3 consists of 16 residues. Germline values: CDR1 LNHNV, CDR2 YYDKDF (reference sequence). V was clipped by 4 bases and J by 4 bases, with 16 bases between them. As DNA, the CDR3 is TGTGCCACCAGCACCGGACGGGGACCCCATAATGAAAAACTGTTTTTT. Translated, it gives CATSTGRGPHNEKLFF. The variable domain in full, completed from reference TRBV15 and TRBJ1-4, reads DAMVIQNPRYQVTQFGKPVTLSCSQTLNHNVMYWYQQKSSQAPKLLFHYYDKDFNNEADTPDNFQSRRPNTSFCFLDIRSPGLGDTAMYLCATSTGRGPHNEKLFFGSGTQLSVL.

The rearrangement links TRBV12-3 or TRBV12-4 to TRBJ1-5, with no clear D. V dropped 3 bases and J dropped 0 bases, with 15 bases sitting between them. This CDR3 has 17 amino acids. CDR3 in amino acids: CASSFLRTIYSNQPQHF. Written as DNA, the CDR3 is TGTGCCAGCAGTTTTCTCAGAACAATCTATAGCAATCAGCCCCAGCATTTT.

This clonotype was detected many times. V usage is TRBV6-2 or TRBV6-3 and J usage is TRBJ2-4; possibly TRBD1 for D (6 bases). Per germline, CDR1 MNHEY and CDR2 SVGEGT. CDR3 size: 16 residues. V was clipped by 0 bases and J by 0 bases, with 9 bases between them. The DNA for the CDR3 is TGTGCCAGCAGTTACTCTTGGGGGCAAGCCAAAAACATTCAGTACTTC. This codes for CASSYSWGQAKNIQYF.

The table lists this clonotype with many counts. The chain has TRBV28 and TRBJ2-3; possible D gene TRBD2, 6 bases. Germline assignment: CDR1 MDHEN and CDR2 SYDVKM. V was shortened by 3 bases and J by 6 bases, with 16 bases between the two germline ends. The CDR3 has 15 amino acids. In DNA, the CDR3 is TGTGCCAGCAGTTTTTCGGTCCCGGGGGAGGATACGCAGTATTTT. Translation gives CASSFSVPGEDTQYF.

This chain uses TRBV6-1 with TRBJ1-2, with TRBD1 matching over 12 bases. This CDR3 has 18 residues. The ends lost 4 bases at V and 7 bases at J; junction bases unmatched: 16. Germline V lookup: CDR1 MNHNS, CDR2 SASEGT. The CDR3 sequence is CASSALGPGQGARGGYTF. CDR3 in DNA: TGTGCCAGCAGTGCCCTTGGCCCGGGACAGGGGGCTCGGGGTGGCTACACCTTC.

This clonotype was recorded a few times. The V call is TRBV7-9, the J call TRBJ2-3; D may match TRBD1 or TRBD2 (5 bases each). This CDR3 comprises 15 residues. Germline loops: CDR1 SEHNR, CDR2 FQNEAQ (reference sequence). Trimming left V 5 bases short and J 1 base short, with 13 bases between. The CDR3 bases are TGTGCCAGCAGCCTCCGGGACGGAGGCACAGATACGCAGTATTTT. Translated, it gives CASSLRDGGTDTQYF.

This clonotype was seen ten or more times. This sequence joins TRBV28 and TRBJ2-7; no clear D gene. The V end was cut by 3 bases, the J end by 0 bases, with 6 bases between. The CDR3 is 13 residues long. Germline CDR1 reads MDHEN; CDR2 reads SYDVKM. CDR3 in DNA: TGTGCCAGCAGTTTCTCATTCTCCTACGAGCAGTACTTC. Translating gives CASSFSFSYEQYF.

This clonotype was seen more than once but under ten times. The V call is TRBV5-4, the J call TRBJ2-1; 8 bases are a match to TRBD1. Trimming took 5 bases from V and 9 from J; bases not matched to a gene: 7. The germline V gene encodes CDR1 SGHNT and CDR2 YYREEE (reference sequence). This CDR3 region has 13 residues. Here the CDR3 DNA reads TGTGCCAGCAGGACAGGGGCCCTTGGTGAGCAGTTCTTC. This sequence encodes CASRTGALGEQFF.

This clonotype was seen repeatedly, ten times or more. This rearrangement joins TRBV10-3 to TRBJ2-6; D is uncertain. The CDR3 has 18 amino acids. CDR1 is ENHRY and CDR2 is SYGVKD in the germline V gene. V was pared by 6 bases and J by 0 bases, with 18 bases between. CDR3 loop: CAISALGETSSGANVLTF. The CDR3 nucleotides are TGTGCCATCAGCGCATTAGGAGAGACGAGCTCTGGGGCCAACGTCCTGACTTTC.

This clonotype showed up many times. The rearrangement joins TRBV7-2 to TRBJ1-3; perhaps TRBD1 as D (5 bases). The CDR3 has 19 amino acids. Germline V gene data show CDR1 as SGHTA and CDR2 as FQGNSA. Trimming removed 1 base from V and 0 bases from J, with 19 bases in between. For the CDR3, the DNA is TGTGCCAGCAGCTTAGTTCGGATGGCAGGGAGCAGCTCTGGAAACACCATATATTTT. It codes for CASSLVRMAGSSSGNTIYF.

Many counts were recorded for this clonotype. V is TRBV7-2 and J is TRBJ2-7, with D perhaps matching TRBD2 (5 bases). V was trimmed by 5 bases and J by 2 bases, leaving 13 bases between them. This CDR3 is built from 14 residues. Germline V gene sequence: CDR1 SGHTA, CDR2 FQGNSA. CDR3 sequence: CASSGSWNPYEQYF. The CDR3, as DNA: TGTGCCAGCAGCGGGAGTTGGAACCCCTACGAGCAGTACTTC.

For this clonotype: This may arise from a read error, as a much more abundant clone is one base away. This chain joins TRBV4-1 and TRBJ2-6, with D perhaps matching TRBD2 (5 bases). The V gene's germline CDR1 is MGHRA and CDR2 YSYEKL. The CDR3 covers 17 residues. V lost 0 bases and J 6 bases, leaving 15 bases between the germline ends. The CDR3 coding sequence is TGCGCCAGCAGCCAAGATATTCGGGGAACTGAGGCCAACGTCCTGACTTTC. Translation: CASSQDIRGTEANVLTF.

This clonotype was picked up a small number of times. The V gene is TRBV20-1, the J gene TRBJ2-1; TRBD2 matches at 9 bases. V lost 0 bases, J lost 7 bases, and 7 bases stayed unmatched. The CDR3 contains 15 residues. The germline V gene encodes CDR1 DFQATT and CDR2 SNEGSKA (reference sequence). CDR3 sequence reads: CSARDLRGGMNEQFF. The CDR3 DNA reads TGCAGTGCTAGAGATCTGCGGGGGGGCATGAATGAGCAGTTCTTC.